This TCR beta chain originates from a study of T cell responses to AZD1222 COVID-19 vaccine. Measured with immunoSEQ multiplex PCR; TCRdb has only the in-frame clones, and not every one. The sample yields roughly 83,000 clones, around 86% seen once. This CDR3 contains 16 residues. Looked up from germline, CDR1 is SGHDN and CDR2 is FVKESK. V lost 5 bases and J lost 0, with 16 bases in between. The receptor was isolated from an adult in good health. The chain uses TRBV14 and TRBJ1-1; no firm D call. Sequenced material: peripheral blood, taken on day 0 of AZD1222 vaccination. The CDR3 nucleotides are TGTGCCAGCAGCGTGACAAGGGCGCAATTGAACACTGAAGCTTTCTTT. This sequence encodes CASSVTRAQLNTEAFF.